The sequence of this T cell receptor (beta chain) was determined in a study of control samples from healthy donors and cancer patients. In germline, CDR1 is SGHDT, CDR2 YYEEEE. V lost 0 bases and J lost 5, with 8 bases in between. This CDR3 region has 13 residues. Data came from immunoSEQ multiplex PCR; TCRdb stores just in-frame clones and leaves some out. In the table there are about 160,000 clones, just over 90% of which are singletons. The receptor was derived from a woman aged 60 to 75 in good health. Sequencing was done on a sample of blood. The rearrangement links TRBV5-6 to TRBJ2-5; D is uncertain. CDR3 in DNA: TGTGCCAGCAGCTTGGGACCGTTGGAGACCCAGTACTTC. This encodes CASSLGPLETQYF.